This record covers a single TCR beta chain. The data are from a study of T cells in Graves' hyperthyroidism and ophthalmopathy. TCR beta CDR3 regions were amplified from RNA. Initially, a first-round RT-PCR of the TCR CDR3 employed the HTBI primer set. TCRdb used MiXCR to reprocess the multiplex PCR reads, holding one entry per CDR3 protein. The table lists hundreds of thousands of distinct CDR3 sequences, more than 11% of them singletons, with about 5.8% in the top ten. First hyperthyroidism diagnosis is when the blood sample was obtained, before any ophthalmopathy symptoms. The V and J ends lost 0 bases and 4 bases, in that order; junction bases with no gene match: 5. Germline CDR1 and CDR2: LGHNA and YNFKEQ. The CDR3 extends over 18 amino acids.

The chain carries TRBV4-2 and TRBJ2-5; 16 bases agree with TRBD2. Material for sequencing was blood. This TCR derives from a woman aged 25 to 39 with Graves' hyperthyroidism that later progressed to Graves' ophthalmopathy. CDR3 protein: CASSQDPGLAGGRETQYF. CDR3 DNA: TGTGCCAGCAGCCAAGACCCGGGACTAGCGGGAGGGAGAGAGACCCAGTACTTC.